Described below is a single T cell receptor (beta chain) sequence and its context. Its antigen is unknown. The sample originates from a study of long-term antiretroviral therapy in people with HIV. General study findings and limits: Blood obtained between about 2004 and 2018 may reflect older ART regimens. Post-ART, diversity grew, though it stayed under transplant donor control levels. Clones that had undergone expansion before ART dominated the repertoire at all time points. CDR3 length ranges were narrower in HIV repertoires than in controls.

A v3.0 immunoSEQ assay was performed at survey level. Repertoires were generated with immunoSEQ multiplex PCR, while TCRdb's copy carries only in-frame clones and drops some. This sample has tens of thousands of clones, with roughly 95% found just once. Germline CDR1 is SEHNR and CDR2 is FQNEAQ (reference sequence). CDR3 length equals 15 residues. The V and J ends lost 5 bases and 6 bases, in that order; junction bases with no gene match: 9. The source material was unsorted PBMCs, sampled 3.7 years after starting antiretroviral therapy. The chain carries TRBV7-9 and TRBJ2-2; 7 bases are a match to TRBD2. This receptor was identified in a woman in her forties or fifties with HIV. The CDR3, as DNA: TGTGCCAGCAGCCACCGGGACTATGACGCCGGGGAGCTGTTTTTT. Its translation is CASSHRDYDAGELFF.